The source of this T cell receptor beta chain is a study of cytomegalovirus exposure and HLA in healthy donors. The PCR used 60 Vbeta and 13 Jbeta primers. Sequenced by immunoSEQ multiplex PCR; TCRdb stores in-frame clones only, minus some. The repertoire includes approximately 260,000 clones, roughly four fifths of them detected once, and roughly 2% sits in the top ten. A remark on this clone: Its antigen is still unknown.

Study-wide results and limits: In a later analysis, HLA-associated TCR beta chains were more clonally expanded than equally common others. DRB1 showed the most TCR associations and HLA-C the fewest in a later analysis, as rates varied by HLA locus. Reportedly, fewer N-insertions than the approximately 700-donor mean appeared in an Asian-associated ancestry cluster in a later analysis.

CDR1 is SNHLY and CDR2 is FYNNEI in the germline V gene. V was trimmed by 6 bases and J by 3 bases, leaving 15 bases between them. This CDR3 comprises 14 residues. The sequence came from a middle-aged woman in good health and CMV-seropositive. Sequencing was done on a sample of PBMCs. The chain recombines TRBV2 with TRBJ2-7; the D is unclear. The CDR3 region has the DNA TGTGCCAGCAGCAGCAGACGGGTGAACTACGAGCAGTACTTC. Its protein is CASSSRRVNYEQYF.